This TCR beta chain was observed in a study of cytomegalovirus exposure and HLA in healthy donors. Regarding the study as a whole: The classifier was said to identify cytomegalovirus status with high specificity and sensitivity. The study designated fewer than 200 TCR beta chains cytomegalovirus-associated.

With 60 Vbeta and 13 Jbeta primers, the PCR was carried out. Source study methods: Later, an analysis found 80 million or so unique TCR beta chains, and 10 million to 11 million of these were shared. Assay used: immunoSEQ multiplex PCR; TCRdb lists only in-frame clones, some missing. V, J and clone size derive from that table, while D and trimming were established from the DNA sequence. The sample consists of over 85,000 clones, 75% to 80% of them appearing once. CDR3 size: 13 residues. The V gene's germline CDR1 is MNHNS and CDR2 SASEGT. V was shortened by 5 bases and J by 3 bases, with 10 bases between the two germline ends. Comment on this clone: Its antigen is undetermined.

Sequencing input: PBMCs. This receptor was taken from a woman aged 40 to 55 in good health and CMV-seronegative. The chain is built from TRBV6-1 and TRBJ1-1; D is perhaps TRBD1 (5 bases). The CDR3 protein is CASSIGEDTEAFF. The CDR3 bases are TGTGCCAGCAGTATAGGGGAGGACACTGAAGCTTTCTTT.